These T cell receptor beta chains were read from a single sample in a study of patients and donors after allogeneic stem cell transplantation. Via MiXCR, TCRdb re-called the RT-PCR reads, giving one row per CDR3 protein. Among roughly 21,000 distinct CDR3 sequences listed, 25% to 35% were seen once. Sequencing input: blood, either unsorted or a sorted T cell fraction (not recorded which). The receptors were sampled from a human donor who was either an allogeneic HSCT recipient or a stem cell or donor lymphocyte infusion donor (not recorded which). It is not recorded whose cells these are; they may come from a transplant donor. Both conserved end residues are part of each CDR3. Fields, in order: clone size, V gene, J gene, D gene, CDR3 DNA, CDR3 protein. D genes are given only for firm matches. Expanded clones are given a class, and other clones once, few, many or no size at all.

-	TRBV3-1	TRBJ2-5	-	TGTGCCAGCAGCCAAAATTCGGCGGGGGCAGAGACCCAGTACTTC	CASSQNSAGAETQYF
few	TRBV9	TRBJ2-5	TRBD2	TGTGCCAGCAGCGTTAGCGGGGGGAGAGAGACCCAGTACTTC	CASSVSGGRETQYF
few	TRBV4-3	TRBJ2-3	-	TGCGCCAGCAGCCAAGTAGGCCAGGGGAGGCATACGCAGTATTTT	CASSQVGQGRHTQYF
few	TRBV6-5	TRBJ1-1	-	TGTGCCAGCAGTTACTCGAAGCGAAATCTCCTGAACACTGAAGCTTTCTTT	CASSYSKRNLLNTEAFF
-	TRBV2	TRBJ2-1	TRBD1	TGTGCCAGCAACCGGGACAGGGGGGGAAATGAGCAGTTCTTC	CASNRDRGGNEQFF
many	TRBV5-6	TRBJ1-2	-	TGTGCCAGCAGCTTGGCAGGGTACTATGGCTACACCTTC	CASSLAGYYGYTF
few	TRBV5-1	TRBJ1-2	-	TGCGCCAGCAGAAAAATCGACAGCAACTATGGCTACACCTTC	CASRKIDSNYGYTF
few	TRBV21-1	TRBJ2-6	-	TGTGCCAGCAGCAAAGCGCTTTTGGGACACTACTCTGGGGCCAACGTCCTGACTTTC	CASSKALLGHYSGANVLTF
few	TRBV29-1	TRBJ2-2	-	TGCAGCGTCTCAACCGGGCCTAGGGGCATCGGGGAGCTGTTTTTT	CSVSTGPRGIGELFF
-	TRBV28	TRBJ1-2	-	TGTGCCACCTCCCTGGACACCCATGGCTACACCTTC	CATSLDTHGYTF
-	TRBV7-9	TRBJ1-6	-	TGTGCCAGCCACAGGGCGAAGGCTTCACCCCTCCACTTT	CASHRAKASPLHF
-	TRBV5-1	TRBJ1-1	-	TGCGCCAGCAGCTGGGGCGCTGAAGCTTTCTTT	CASSWGAEAFF
-	TRBV12-3/TRBV12-4	TRBJ2-3	TRBD2	TGTGCCAGCAGTCCTCCTTGGAGACTAGCGTATACAGATACGCAGTATTTT	CASSPPWRLAYTDTQYF
many	TRBV30	TRBJ1-1	-	TGTGCCTGGAGCTCCATGGTCCCGAACACTGAAGCTTTCTTT	CAWSSMVPNTEAFF
-	TRBV5-6	TRBJ1-4	-	TGTGCCAGCAGCTCCCAGGGAACTACAACTAATGAAAAACTGTTTTTT	CASSSQGTTTNEKLFF
-	TRBV7-3	TRBJ1-6	-	TGTGCCAGCAGCTTAAAATCCCCCCCGGTGGGTTCACCCCTCCACTTT	CASSLKSPPVGSPLHF
few	TRBV10-3	TRBJ2-3	TRBD2	TGTGCCATCAGTCGACTAGCGGGGGGCACAGATACGCAGTATTTT	CAISRLAGGTDTQYF
-	TRBV5-6	TRBJ2-3	-	TGTGCCAGCAGCTTGGGCTCCAGCACAGATACGCAGTATTTT	CASSLGSSTDTQYF
-	TRBV27	TRBJ2-1	-	TGTGCCAGCAGACAGGGCTACAATGAGCAGTTCTTC	CASRQGYNEQFF
few	TRBV4-2	TRBJ1-5	-	TGTGCCAGCAGCCAAGGCTTACGCAGCGGTCAGCCCCAGCATTTT	CASSQGLRSGQPQHF
-	TRBV7-2	TRBJ1-2	-	TGTGCCAGCAGCTTAGAGACCGAAACTTATGGCTACACCTTC	CASSLETETYGYTF
-	TRBV6-5	TRBJ2-5	TRBD1	TGTGCCAGCAGTTACAACCTCCGGACAGGCGGGTGGGAGACCCAGTACTTC	CASSYNLRTGGWETQYF
few	TRBV7-2	TRBJ1-1	-	TGTGCCAGCAGCTTAGAAGGTGGGGCCACTGAAGCTTTCTTT	CASSLEGGATEAFF
few	TRBV12-3/TRBV12-4	TRBJ1-2	-	TGTGCCAGCAGTTTAACGGGGGCGGATGGCTACACCTTC	CASSLTGADGYTF
-	TRBV28	TRBJ1-6	-	TGTGCCAGCAGTTTATTCTACCGAGGGGGATCACCCCTCCACTTT	CASSLFYRGGSPLHF
-	TRBV2	TRBJ1-1	-	TGTGCCAGCAACTCCCTTAGGGCTTTCTTT	CASNSLRAFF
-	TRBV5-1	TRBJ2-7	TRBD1	TGCGCCAGCAAGACACAGGGGGCTGGGGAGCAGTACTTC	CASKTQGAGEQYF
few	TRBV7-3	TRBJ2-1	TRBD2	TGTGCCAGCAGCCCCGGGACTAGCACTTACAATGAGCAGTTCTTC	CASSPGTSTYNEQFF
-	TRBV9	TRBJ2-3	-	TGTGCCAGCAGCGTTCTCCGGGACGGAAGCACAGATACGCAGTATTTT	CASSVLRDGSTDTQYF
few	TRBV5-1	TRBJ1-1	-	TGCGCCAGCAGCTTTTACGGAGGGGACACTGAAGCTTTCTTT	CASSFYGGDTEAFF
-	TRBV20-1	TRBJ1-1	TRBD1	TGCAGCCGAAGACAGGGAGGCTCAGCTGAAGCTTTCTTT	CSRRQGGSAEAFF
-	TRBV20-1	TRBJ1-5	-	TGCAGTGCTAGTCGCAGGGTAGGCATTAGCAATCAGCCCCAGCATTTT	CSASRRVGISNQPQHF
few	TRBV7-2	TRBJ1-6	-	TGTGCCAGCAGCTTAGGAGGTGGGGATGTATCACCCCTCCACTTT	CASSLGGGDVSPLHF
few	TRBV6-1	TRBJ1-4	-	TGTGCCAGCAGTCCCGCGTTTTACGAAAAACTGTTTTTT	CASSPAFYEKLFF
few	TRBV12-3/TRBV12-4	TRBJ1-2	-	TGTGCCAGCAGTCCCCTCGTTACACGGGTCTACACCTTC	CASSPLVTRVYTF
many	TRBV9	TRBJ1-6	TRBD1	TGTGCCAGCAGCACAGCGGGACAGTATAATTCACCCCTCCACTTT	CASSTAGQYNSPLHF
once	TRBV29-1	TRBJ2-1	TRBD2	TGCAGCGTGCCTGCGACTAGCGACAATGAGCAGTTCTTC	CSVPATSDNEQFF
-	TRBV12-3/TRBV12-4	TRBJ1-2	-	TGTGCCAGCAGTTTAGGTCAGCTCACCTATGGCTACACCTTC	CASSLGQLTYGYTF
-	TRBV6-5	TRBJ1-1	TRBD1	TGTGCCAGCAGTTACGGGACAGGGGCGACCACTGAAGCTTTCTTT	CASSYGTGATTEAFF